One and the same sample provided the 11 T cell receptor delta chains below, sequenced in a study of gamma delta lymphoproliferative disorders and STAT genes. Sequencing used genomic DNA taken from PBMCs of patients and controls. TCRdb re-analyzed the multiplex PCR reads via CATT. The sample has roughly 3,000 delta-chain clones; roughly 1.2% are singletons. Sequenced input: blood. These receptors were collected from a human donor in good health.

In this sample, this clone turned up a few times. TCRdb's entry gives the protein of a much larger clone, which mismatches this DNA's translation at residue 5, likely from a read error; the protein reported here is translated from the DNA. Here the CDR3 reads CACDVLGAYDKLIF. DNA of the CDR3: TGTGCCTGTGACGTACTGGGGGCCTACGATAAACTCATCTTT. The chain is built from TRDV2 and TRDJ1; 8 nucleotides line up with TRDD3. The CDR3 totals 14 residues. Per germline, CDR1 GEAIGNYY and CDR2 EKD. The V and J ends lost 3 bases and 4 bases, in that order; junction bases with no gene match: 6.

This clone turned up a few times. The protein TCRdb gives is from a much larger clone and does not agree with this DNA's translation at residue 4, likely a read error; the protein shown here comes from the DNA. The CDR3 spells CACEPLGVPYTDKLIF. CDR3 sequence (DNA): TGTGCCTGTGAACCACTGGGGGTTCCGTACACCGATAAACTCATCTTT. This chain links TRDV2 with TRDJ1; 8 nucleotides line up with TRDD3. Germline CDR1 GEAIGNYY, CDR2 EKD. The CDR3 consists of 16 residues. V dropped 4 bases and J dropped 0; count of bases not matched to a gene: 9.

This clone was detected only a few times. It is likely a read error: a sequence one base away is far more abundant. Different DNA sequences within this sample yield the same CDR3. This sequence joins TRDV2 and TRDJ1; 10 positions agree with TRDD3. The germline V gene has CDR1 GEAIGNYY and CDR2 EKD. The CDR3 runs 18 residues. CDR3 sequence (DNA): TGTGCCTGCGACACCGTAGGCGGGGGATACGTGGACACCGATAAACTCATCTTT. This sequence encodes CACDTVGGGYVDTDKLIF.

In its sample, this clone is medium-sized. V is TRDV2 and J is TRDJ1; TRDD3 might be the D (6 bases). V was cut by 3 bases and J by 4 bases, with 20 bases left in between. The CDR3 extends over 16 amino acids. Germline values: CDR1 GEAIGNYY, CDR2 EKD. This CDR3 is CACDELREIRSDKLIF. The CDR3 region has the DNA TGTGCCTGTGACGAGTTAAGGGAGATACGCAGCGATAAACTCATCTTT.

This clone showed up just a few times. This likely reflects a read error, since a far larger clone is one base away. The same CDR3 arises from other DNA sequences in this sample as well. The gene calls are TRDV2 and TRDJ1; 8 bases line up with TRDD3. V shed 4 bases, J shed 4 bases, and the junction held 7 bases outside the gene matches. CDR3 length equals 14 residues. Germline V gene sequence: CDR1 GEAIGNYY, CDR2 EKD. As DNA, the CDR3 is TGTGCCTGTGATGGACTGGGGGCCTACGATAAACTCATCTTT. Its protein product is CACDGLGAYDKLIF.

This clone has just a few counts. TCRdb pairs this DNA with a much larger clone's protein that differs at residue 16, likely a read error; the protein shown was translated from the DNA. The J gene is TRDJ1, the V gene TRDV2; possibly TRDD2 or TRDD3 for D (5 bases each). This CDR3 spans 17 amino acids. Germline V CDR1 and CDR2: GEAIGNYY, EKD. In nucleotides, the CDR3 is TGTGCCTGTGACCTGGTGGGGTCACCCCCCTACACCGATAAACTCACCTTT. Its protein is CACDLVGSPPYTDKLTF.

With respect to this clone: A single base is all that separates this from a far larger clone, so a read error is likely. This CDR3 is also generated by other DNA sequences in the sample. This rearrangement joins TRDV2 to TRDJ1; 11 bases agree with TRDD3. This CDR3 contains 16 residues. Germline values: CDR1 GEAIGNYY, CDR2 EKD. The CDR3 region is CACDLLGDKDADKLIF. The CDR3 DNA is TGTGCGTGTGACCTACTGGGGGATAAGGATGCCGATAAACTCATCTTT.

This clone showed up just a few times. TCRdb lists the protein of a much larger clone for this DNA, which differs at residue 12, so this is likely a read error; the protein given here is translated from the DNA itself. The V gene is TRDV2, the J gene TRDJ3; 11 bases match TRDD3. This CDR3 has 18 amino acids. Germline V gene data show CDR1 as GEAIGNYY and CDR2 as EKD. The CDR3 region is CACDTGGYGSWGTRQMFF. Written as DNA, the CDR3 is TGTGCCTGTGACACTGGGGGATACGGCTCCTGGGGCACCCGACAGATGTTTTTC.

In its sample, this clone is large. This chain links TRDV1 with TRDJ3; tentative D call: TRDD3 (8 bases). This CDR3 contains 21 residues. Germline CDR1 is TSWWSYY and CDR2 is QGS. Trimming left V 4 bases short and J 1 base short, with 23 bases between. The CDR3 nucleotides read TGTGCTCTTGGGGCCTATTCCTACCTGGGGGACGATTCCTGGGACACCCGACAGATGTTTTTC. The encoded protein is CALGAYSYLGDDSWDTRQMFF.

This clone was detected a few times. This chain uses TRDV2 with TRDJ1; 11 bases agree with TRDD3. Germline CDR1 reads GEAIGNYY; CDR2 reads EKD. The V and J ends lost 3 bases and 0 bases, in that order; junction bases with no gene match: 11. This CDR3 contains 18 residues. CDR3 protein: CACDPVLGDNSYTDKLIF. As DNA, the CDR3 is TGTGCCTGTGACCCTGTACTGGGGGATAATTCGTACACCGATAAACTCATCTTT.

A note on this clone: TCRdb's listed protein matches a much larger clone and diverges from this DNA's translation at residue 9, likely through a read error; the protein shown comes from the DNA. This sequence joins TRDV2 and TRDJ3; the match to TRDD3 covers 8 bases. The V gene end was trimmed by 3 bases and the J gene end by 1 base; junction bases not matched to a gene: 13. This CDR3 comprises 20 residues. Germline V gene data show CDR1 as GEAIGNYY and CDR2 as EKD. The CDR3 protein is CACDPVLGGTGSWDTRQMFF. The CDR3 DNA reads as TGTGCCTGTGACCCCGTACTGGGGGGCACCGGATCCTGGGACACCCGACAGATGTTTTTC.